The clone carrying this T cell receptor beta chain was found a few times. Its cognate antigen is unknown. TCRdb keeps only in-frame clones here, not all; method: immunoSEQ multiplex PCR. The profile shows about 59,000 clones, over 70% of them singletons. This sample is drawn from a study of radiation and T cells in renal cell carcinoma. Time point in this sample: baseline pretreatment blood. Treatment noted: 15 Gy SBRT to primary tumor, nephrectomy 4 weeks later. Study results and limitations: From baseline, blood top tumor clonotypes peaked at 2 weeks post-radiation.

CDR1 and CDR2 from the germline V gene are MGHDK and SYGVNS. The CDR3 covers 17 residues. The V end was cut by 1 base, the J end by 0 bases, with 14 bases between. The rearrangement uses TRBV25-1 and TRBJ2-3; the D gene could be TRBD1 or TRBD2 (5 bases each). The sequence derives from a man between 60 and 75 years old with renal cell carcinoma. This material consisted of blood, taken from a patient whose treatment included radiotherapy and nephrectomy. The CDR3 loop reads CASSESVRGSSTDTQYF. CDR3 DNA: TGTGCCAGCAGTGAATCCGTTCGGGGCTCTAGCACAGATACGCAGTATTTT.